One sample yielded the 27 T cell receptor beta chains listed below, sequenced in a study of immune evolution from preneoplasia to lung adenocarcinoma. Produced via immunoSEQ multiplex PCR; TCRdb's table is partial and in-frame only. The repertoire holds under 13,000 clones, with roughly 85% as singletons. The sequencing sample was made of FFPE minimally invasive lung adenocarcinoma tissue. The receptors here all came from a person aged 65-85 years with lung adenocarcinoma.

The chain links TRBV28 to TRBJ1-1, with D perhaps TRBD1 (5 bases). CDR1 is MDHEN, CDR2 SYDVKM, per germline. The CDR3 has 14 amino acids. Deletions cut 11 bases from V and 3 bases from J, with 19 bases between. Here the CDR3 DNA reads TGTGCCGCCTACCCCGGGGACGTAGACACTGAAGCTTTCTTT. Its protein product is CAAYPGDVDTEAFF. The full variable domain, completed using reference TRBV28 and TRBJ1-1, is DVKVTQSSRYLVKRTGEKVFLECVQDMDHENMFWYRQDPGLGLRLIYFSYDVKMKEKGDIPEGYSVSREKKERFSLILESASTNQTSMYLCAAYPGDVDTEAFFGQGTRLTVV.

The V and J genes are TRBV7-3 and TRBJ1-3; perhaps TRBD1 as D (5 bases). This CDR3 is built from 16 residues. Germline CDR1 is SGHTA and CDR2 is FQGTGA. V was cut by 2 bases and J by 0 bases, with 11 bases left in between. CDR3: CASSLYGASSGNTIYF. The CDR3 DNA reads TGTGCCAGCAGCTTATACGGGGCAAGCTCTGGAAACACCATATATTTT.

This chain connects TRBV6-4 to TRBJ1-4, with D possibly TRBD1 on 6 matching bases. Trimming removed 0 bases from V and 2 bases from J, with 7 bases in between. CDR1 and CDR2 (germline): MRHNA, SNTAGT. This CDR3 has 15 amino acids. CDR3 region: CASSDSGGTNEKLFF. In DNA form, the CDR3 reads TGTGCCAGCAGTGACTCGGGGGGCACTAATGAAAAACTGTTTTTT.

The chain is built from TRBV19 and TRBJ2-1; TRBD2 matches at 9 bases. The CDR3 sequence is 16 residues long. Germline CDR1 and CDR2: LNHDA and SQIVND (reference sequence). The J segment lost 3 bases and the V segment lost 5 bases, leaving 8 bases of the junction unmatched. The CDR3 reads CASSLSAGGIYNEQFF. CDR3 nucleotide sequence: TGTGCCAGTAGTCTCTCAGCGGGGGGTATCTACAATGAGCAGTTCTTC. The full variable domain, in which reference TRBV19 and TRBJ2-1 provide the parts outside the CDR3, is DGGITQSPKYLFRKEGQNVTLSCEQNLNHDAMYWYRQDPGQGLRLIYYSQIVNDFQKGDIAEGYSVSREKKESFPLTVTSAQKNPTAFYLCASSLSAGGIYNEQFFGPGTRLTVL.

This clone has a single count. The chain carries TRBV5-6 and TRBJ1-3; no clear D. The CDR3 contains 14 residues. V dropped 7 bases and J dropped 3 bases, with 14 bases sitting between them. Looked up from germline, CDR1 is SGHDT and CDR2 is YYEEEE. The CDR3 coding sequence is TGTGCCAGCCGGGAGCGGGGTCGTGGAAACACCATATATTTT. Its translation is CASRERGRGNTIYF. The full variable domain, with the rest looked up from reference TRBV5-6 and TRBJ1-3, is DAGVTQSPTHLIKTRGQQVTLRCSPKSGHDTVSWYQQALGQGPQFIFQYYEEEERQRGNFPDRFSGHQFPNYSSELNVNALLLGDSALYLCASRERGRGNTIYFGEGSWLTVV.

The genes are TRBV6-5 and TRBJ1-1, with TRBD1 identical over 7 bases. Per germline, CDR1 MNHEY and CDR2 SVGAGI. Trimming cost V 6 bases and J 6 bases; bases outside gene matches: 13. The CDR3 contains 15 residues. DNA for the CDR3: TGTGCCAGCAGCGCTGACAGGGCCCGGGGCTCTGAAGCTTTCTTT. Amino acids: CASSADRARGSEAFF.

This chain connects TRBV18 to TRBJ2-2, with 9 nucleotides matching TRBD1. The V segment lost 6 bases and the J segment 5 bases; nucleotides outside the gene matches: 10. The germline V gene has CDR1 KGHSH and CDR2 LQKENI. This CDR3 region has 16 residues. CDR3 residues: CASSNPGQGGTGELFF. CDR3 nucleotides: TGTGCCAGCTCTAACCCGGGACAGGGTGGAACCGGGGAGCTGTTTTTT. The entire variable domain, with the rest obtained from reference TRBV18 and TRBJ2-2, is as follows: NAGVMQNPRHLVRRRGQEARLRCSPMKGHSHVYWYRQLPEEGLKFMVYLQKENIIDESGMPKERFSAEFPKEGPSILRIQQVVRGDSAAYFCASSNPGQGGTGELFFGEGSRLTVL.

The chain couples TRBV7-9 to TRBJ2-7; 7 bases are a match to TRBD2. V shed 0 bases and J 0 bases; nucleotides not matched to a gene: 8. The CDR3 contains 17 residues. Germline values: CDR1 SEHNR, CDR2 FQNEAQ (reference sequence). CDR3 DNA: TGTGCCAGCAGCTTAGCGCCGGTGGGAGGGCGCTCCTACGAGCAGTACTTC. Its protein is CASSLAPVGGRSYEQYF.

The chain combines TRBV5-1 with TRBJ1-1; 7 nucleotides agree with TRBD1. The CDR3 has 14 amino acids. Germline values: CDR1 SGHRS, CDR2 YFSETQ. V shed 5 bases and J 4 bases; nucleotides not matched to a gene: 8. The CDR3 bases are TGCGCCAGCAGACCGACAGGGATGGGCACTGAAGCTTTCTTT. It translates to CASRPTGMGTEAFF.

The chain links TRBV7-3 to TRBJ2-1; D may be TRBD2 (5 bases). V shed 6 bases and J shed 9 bases, with 21 bases lying between them. The CDR3 spans 15 residues. Germline lookup yields CDR1 SGHTA and CDR2 FQGTGA. The CDR3 coding sequence is TGTGCCAGCAGTCGGACTCTCGGAGGTTTTTCTGAGCAGTTCTTC. Amino acid sequence: CASSRTLGGFSEQFF. Full variable domain (rest looked up from reference TRBV7-3 and TRBJ2-1): GAGVSQTPSNKVTEKGKYVELRCDPISGHTALYWYRQSLGQGPEFLIYFQGTGAADDSGLPNDRFFAVRPEGSVSTLKIQRTERGDSAVYLCASSRTLGGFSEQFFGPGTRLTVL.

The V and J genes are TRBV6-5 and TRBJ1-2; D is possibly TRBD1 (6 bases). The CDR3 consists of 13 residues. The germline gives CDR1 MNHEY, CDR2 SVGAGI. The V and J ends lost 8 bases and 3 bases respectively, with 13 bases between them. CDR3 amino acids: CASASGGDYGYTF. The DNA for the CDR3 is TGTGCCAGCGCATCCGGGGGCGACTATGGCTACACCTTC.

The J gene is TRBJ2-7, the V gene TRBV7-8; TRBD2 aligns across 10 bases. Germline CDR1 is SGHVS and CDR2 is FQNEAQ. The CDR3 totals 16 residues. The V segment lost 3 bases and the J segment 4 bases; nucleotides outside the gene matches: 9. CDR3 nucleotides: TGTGCCAGCAGCTTCCCCCCTAGCGGGAGTAGGTACGAGCAGTACTTC. Translation gives CASSFPPSGSRYEQYF.

With regard to this clone: The junction departs from germline at one end; a sequencing error may be responsible. The chain employs TRBV7-2 and TRBJ1-2; 10 positions match TRBD1. The CDR3 runs 12 residues. Germline V gives CDR1 SGHTA, CDR2 FQGNSA. In DNA, the CDR3 is TGTGCCAGCAGCGCCGGACAGGGGGGCACCCCCTTC. It is translated as CASSAGQGGTPF.

The gene calls are TRBV5-5 and TRBJ2-5, with 9 bases matching TRBD2. The V and J ends lost 3 bases and 5 bases, in that order; junction bases with no gene match: 8. This CDR3 has 15 residues. Germline V CDR1 and CDR2: SGHKS, YYEKEE (reference sequence). This CDR3 is CASSSLRGGRETQYF. DNA for the CDR3: TGTGCCAGCAGCTCTTTGCGGGGGGGCCGGGAGACCCAGTACTTC. The complete variable domain, with remaining parts taken from reference TRBV5-5 and TRBJ2-5, reads DAGVTQSPTHLIKTRGQQVTLRCSPISGHKSVSWYQQVLGQGPQFIFQYYEKEERGRGNFPDRFSARQFPNYSSELNVNALLLGDSALYLCASSSLRGGRETQYFGPGTRLLVL.

The chain uses TRBV7-3 and TRBJ2-2; D unresolved. Germline-derived CDR1 and CDR2 are SGHTA and FQGTGA. V was cut by 7 bases and J by 5 bases, with 14 bases left in between. The CDR3 spans 14 residues. The CDR3 sequence is CASTSLVGTGELFF. The CDR3 DNA follows: TGTGCCAGCACCTCCTTGGTTGGGACCGGGGAGCTGTTTTTT.

The chain couples TRBV20-1 to TRBJ2-7, with no clear D. The V gene's germline CDR1 is DFQATT and CDR2 SNEGSKA (reference sequence). CDR3 length: 11 residues. Trimming cost V 6 bases and J 7 bases, with 13 bases left between them. The CDR3 here is CSAGPGWEQYF. Here the CDR3 DNA reads TGCAGTGCCGGCCCTGGGTGGGAGCAGTACTTC.

The chain links TRBV5-1 to TRBJ2-7, with D possibly being TRBD1 (6 bases). Per germline, CDR1 SGHRS and CDR2 YFSETQ. This CDR3 contains 13 residues. With 2 bases removed from V and 5 bases from J, the gap between germline ends came to 11 bases. CDR3 sequence (DNA): TGCGCCAGCAGCTTCTCAGGGGACCACGAGCAGTACTTC. It encodes CASSFSGDHEQYF.

The rearrangement uses TRBV29-1 and TRBJ1-1; tentative D call: TRBD1 (5 bases). The V gene lost 7 bases and the J gene lost 0 bases, with 12 bases spanning the gap. This CDR3 has 13 amino acids. In germline, CDR1 is SQVTM, CDR2 ANQGSEA. The CDR3 DNA is TGCAGCGCCTTAGGGGTGATGAACACTGAAGCTTTCTTT. This gives the protein CSALGVMNTEAFF.

The rearrangement uses TRBV29-1 and TRBJ2-5, with unresolved D. CDR1 is SQVTM and CDR2 is ANQGSEA in the germline V gene. V dropped 1 base and J dropped 4 bases, with 10 bases sitting between them. The CDR3 extends over 13 amino acids. The CDR3, as DNA: TGCAGCGTTGAAGGTGAAGATGCAGAGACCCAGTACTTC. Translation: CSVEGEDAETQYF.

CDR3 in DNA: TGCAGTGCCGCCGGGTCAACTGAAGCTTTCTTT. The encoded protein is CSAAGSTEAFF. V and J are TRBV29-1 and TRBJ1-1; D ambiguous. CDR1 is SQVTM and CDR2 is ANQGSEA in the germline V gene. The CDR3 runs 11 residues.

This clone has only a few counts. This sequence joins TRBV2 and TRBJ1-4, with 10 bases matching TRBD1. The CDR3 covers 15 residues. Looked up from germline, CDR1 is SNHLY and CDR2 is FYNNEI. The trim removed 3 bases at V and 8 bases at J, leaving 6 bases unmatched. This CDR3 is CASSEDRGMGEKLFF. Written as DNA, the CDR3 is TGTGCCAGCAGTGAGGACAGGGGGATGGGAGAAAAACTGTTTTTT. The full variable domain, its missing parts supplied by reference TRBV2 and TRBJ1-4, is EPEVTQTPSHQVTQMGQEVILRCVPISNHLYFYWYRQILGQKVEFLVSFYNNEISEKSEIFDDQFSVERPDGSNFTLKIRSTKLEDSAMYFCASSEDRGMGEKLFFGSGTQLSVL.

With respect to this clone: At one of its ends the junction is not consistent with the germline gene, which may arise from a read error. Within the sample, other DNA sequences also encode this same CDR3. This chain uses TRBV6-6 with TRBJ2-1; D may correspond to TRBD1 or TRBD2 (5 bases each). This CDR3 contains 13 residues. Per germline, CDR1 MNHNY and CDR2 SVGAGI (reference sequence). CDR3 DNA sequence: TGTGCCAGCAGTTATCACGGGGCCAATGAACAGTTCTTC. It specifies CASSYHGANEQFF.

As DNA, the CDR3 is TGTGCCAGCAGCTTTATGAGAGGGTCTAATGAAAAACTGTTTTTT. This sequence encodes CASSFMRGSNEKLFF. V and J are TRBV12-1 and TRBJ1-4. TRBV12-1 is a pseudogene locus. The CDR3 sequence is 15 residues long.

The chain recombines TRBV10-2 with TRBJ1-2; a possible D gene is TRBD1 (5 bases). This CDR3 region has 15 residues. The V and J ends lost 2 bases and 8 bases respectively, with 18 bases between them. The germline CDR1 and CDR2 sequences are WSHSY and SAAADI. CDR3 sequence reads: CASSEAGINLGGYTF. The DNA of the CDR3 is TGCGCCAGCAGTGAGGCAGGGATTAATTTAGGAGGCTACACCTTC.

The rearrangement joins TRBV5-1 to TRBJ1-1; a weak D match, TRBD1 (6 bases). Deletions cut 2 bases from V and 11 bases from J, with 16 bases between. Germline CDR1 and CDR2: SGHRS and YFSETQ. CDR3 length: 13 residues. The CDR3: CASSFERTERAFF. The CDR3 DNA sequence: TGCGCCAGCAGCTTCGAGAGGACAGAGAGGGCTTTCTTT. Variable domain in full (rest from reference TRBV5-1 and TRBJ1-1): KAGVTQTPRYLIKTRGQQVTLSCSPISGHRSVSWYQQTPGQGLQFLFEYFSETQRNKGNFPGRFSGRQFSNSRSEMNVSTLELGDSALYLCASSFERTERAFFGQGTRLTVV.

The CDR3 protein is CAWSGQGDVYGYTF. The CDR3 bases are TGTGCCTGGAGTGGACAGGGCGATGTCTATGGCTACACCTTC. The genes are TRBV30 and TRBJ1-2, with 7 positions matching TRBD1. V was pared by 1 base and J by 4 bases, with 6 bases of the junction left unmatched. There are 14 residues in the CDR3. Germline CDR1 is GTSNPN and CDR2 is SVGIG (reference sequence).

The rearrangement joins TRBV11-2 to TRBJ2-7; 8 nucleotides agree with TRBD2. Germline values: CDR1 SGHAT, CDR2 FQNNGV. J lost 1 base, V lost 1 base, and 3 bases had no gene match. This CDR3 has 15 amino acids. The DNA for the CDR3 is TGTGCCAGCAGCTTAGGACTAGCGTCGTCCTACGAGCAGTACTTC. This gives the protein CASSLGLASSYEQYF.